This T cell receptor beta chain comes out of a study of blood T cell repertoires in COVID-19. In the study overall: In each case, the material was cDNA or gDNA derived from T cells, B-cell-depleted T cells, or PBMCs.

This CDR3 is built from 15 residues. Germline V gene lookup returns CDR1 KGHSH and CDR2 LQKENI. Trimming shortened V by 0 bases and J by 6 bases, and 12 bases separated the two germline ends. This clone appeared once. The Seattle patients joined while their infection was active and were tracked longitudinally afterward. Under the authors' procedure: Amplifying reference gene primers gave estimates of nucleated cell counts. Clones were sequenced by immunoSEQ multiplex PCR, and TCRdb holds only the in-frame ones, with some missing. V and J calls and clone size come straight from that table; D and trimming were deduced from the DNA. There are about 140,000 clones in the sample; around 89% occur only once, and roughly 2.5% lies in the top ten.

This chain links TRBV18 with TRBJ1-3; D might be TRBD1 (6 bases). The sequence was collected from a human donor with COVID-19, enrolled during active disease. The donor label of this sample is uncertain. Sample: peripheral blood. CDR3 sequence reads: CASSPPRGFLNTIYF. The CDR3 nucleotides are TGTGCCAGCTCACCACCGAGGGGGTTTCTAAACACCATATATTTT.